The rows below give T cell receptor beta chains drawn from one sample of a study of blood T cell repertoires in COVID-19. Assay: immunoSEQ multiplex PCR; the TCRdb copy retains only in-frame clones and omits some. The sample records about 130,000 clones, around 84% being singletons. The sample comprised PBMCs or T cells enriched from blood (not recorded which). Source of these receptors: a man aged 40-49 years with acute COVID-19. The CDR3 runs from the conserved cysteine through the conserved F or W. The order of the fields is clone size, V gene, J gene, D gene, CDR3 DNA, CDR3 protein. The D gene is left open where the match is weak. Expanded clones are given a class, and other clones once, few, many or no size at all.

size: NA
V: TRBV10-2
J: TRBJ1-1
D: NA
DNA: TGCGCCAGCAGTGAGGGTAGAGCTTTCTTT
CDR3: CASSEGRAFF

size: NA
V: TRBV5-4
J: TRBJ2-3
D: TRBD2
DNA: TGTGCCAGCAGCCCTGAACTAGCGGGGTCGGGCACAGATACGCAGTATTTT
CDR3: CASSPELAGSGTDTQYF

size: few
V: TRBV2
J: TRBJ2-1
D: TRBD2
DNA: TGTGCCAGCACTGCAGGGACTAGCGGATACAATGAGCAGTTCTTC
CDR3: CASTAGTSGYNEQFF

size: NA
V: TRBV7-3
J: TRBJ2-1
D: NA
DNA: TGTGCCAGCAGCTTGCGGCGGGACTCCAATGAGCAGTTCTTC
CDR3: CASSLRRDSNEQFF

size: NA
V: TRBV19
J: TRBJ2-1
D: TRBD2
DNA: TGTGCCAGTAGTATACGTTGGGGACTAGCGGGGCGCAATGAGCAGTTCTTC
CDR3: CASSIRWGLAGRNEQFF

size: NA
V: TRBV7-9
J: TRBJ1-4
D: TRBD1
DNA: TGTGCCAGCAGCGTACCGGGACAGAGTAATGAAAAACTGTTTTTT
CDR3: CASSVPGQSNEKLFF

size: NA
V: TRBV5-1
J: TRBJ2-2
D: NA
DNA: TGCGCCAGCAGCCAAAACCCAGGGCTCGGGGAGCTGTTTTTT
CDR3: CASSQNPGLGELFF

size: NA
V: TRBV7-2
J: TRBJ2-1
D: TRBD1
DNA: TGTGCCAGCAGCGAACAGGGGGATCAGTTCTTC
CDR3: CASSEQGDQFF

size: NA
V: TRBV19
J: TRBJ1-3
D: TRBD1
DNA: TGTGCCAGTAGTAGGGGGACAGGGGGAACTCCTGGCAACACCATATATTTT
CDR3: CASSRGTGGTPGNTIYF

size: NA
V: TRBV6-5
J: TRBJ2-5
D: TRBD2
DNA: TGTGCCAGCAGTCGCTGGGGGGAGGGGCAAGAGACCCAGTACTTC
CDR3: CASSRWGEGQETQYF

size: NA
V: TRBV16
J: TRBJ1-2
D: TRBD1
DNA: TGTGCCAGCAGCAGCCAATCGGCGGCAGGGGGCCTCTATGGCTACACCTTC
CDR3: CASSSQSAAGGLYGYTF

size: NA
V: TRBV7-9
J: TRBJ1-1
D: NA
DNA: TGTGCCAGCAGCATCCGGGGAGGGGGCACTGAAGCTTTCTTT
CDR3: CASSIRGGGTEAFF

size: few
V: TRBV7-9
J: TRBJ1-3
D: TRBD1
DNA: TGTGCCAGCAGCTTAGCTGGGACAGGGGGCGTTGGAAACACCATATATTTT
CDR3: CASSLAGTGGVGNTIYF

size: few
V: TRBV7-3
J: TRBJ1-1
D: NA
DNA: TGTGCCAGCAGCCTGCATCCGGGGGGTACTGAAGCTTTCTTT
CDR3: CASSLHPGGTEAFF

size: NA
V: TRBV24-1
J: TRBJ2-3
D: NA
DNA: TGTGCCACCAGTGAAACCTCTAGCGAACATACGCAGTATTTT
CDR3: CATSETSSEHTQYF

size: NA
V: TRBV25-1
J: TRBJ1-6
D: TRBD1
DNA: TGTGCCAGCAGCCGACAGGGATTACCCGGTAATTCACCCCTCCACTTT
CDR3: CASSRQGLPGNSPLHF

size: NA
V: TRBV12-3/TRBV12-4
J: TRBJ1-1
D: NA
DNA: TGTGCCAGCAGTCGGGGAGACACTGAAGCTTTCTTT
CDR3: CASSRGDTEAFF

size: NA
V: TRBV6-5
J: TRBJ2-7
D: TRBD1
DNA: TGTGCCAGCAGCTACCACTGGGACAGGAAGAACGAGCAGTACTTC
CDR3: CASSYHWDRKNEQYF

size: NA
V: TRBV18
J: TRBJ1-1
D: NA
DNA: TGTGCCAGCTCACCAAGCCAAGGACAGAACACTGAAGCTTTCTTT
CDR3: CASSPSQGQNTEAFF

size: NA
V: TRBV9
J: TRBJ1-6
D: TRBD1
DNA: TGTGCCAGCAGCGAGGCCGACAGGGATCGTAATTCACCCCTCCACTTT
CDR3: CASSEADRDRNSPLHF

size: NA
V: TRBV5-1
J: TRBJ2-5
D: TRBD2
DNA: TGCGCCAGCAGCCCGGGAGGGGGAGCGGGAGACGGGGAGACCCAGTACTTC
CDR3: CASSPGGGAGDGETQYF

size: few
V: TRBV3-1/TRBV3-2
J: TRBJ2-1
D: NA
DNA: TGTGCCAGCAGCTGGCGGGGCGTCGACGCGGGGGAGCAGTTCTTC
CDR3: CASSWRGVDAGEQFF

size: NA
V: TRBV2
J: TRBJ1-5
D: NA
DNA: TGTGCCAGCAGTGAACAGGGGCAACAGCCCCAGCATTTT
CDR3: CASSEQGQQPQHF

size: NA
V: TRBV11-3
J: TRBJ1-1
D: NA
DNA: TGTGCCAGCAAAAACAGGGATGGGAACACTGAAGCTTTCTTT
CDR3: CASKNRDGNTEAFF

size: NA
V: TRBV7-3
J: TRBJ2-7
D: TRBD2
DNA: TGTGCCAGCAGCTTAAACCTAGCGGGGGAGGTGTACTTC
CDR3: CASSLNLAGEVYF

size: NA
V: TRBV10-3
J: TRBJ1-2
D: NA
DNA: TGTGCCATCAGTCAGGGGACTAACTATGGCTACACCTTC
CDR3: CAISQGTNYGYTF

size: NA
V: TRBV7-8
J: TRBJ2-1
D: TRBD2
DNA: TGTGCCAGCAGCTTAGAGGCTAGCGGGAGGGTATTCAATGAGCAGTTCTTC
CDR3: CASSLEASGRVFNEQFF

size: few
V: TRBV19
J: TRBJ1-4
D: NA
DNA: TGTGCCAGTAGTGTCGACAGAGGAAATGAAAAACTGTTTTTT
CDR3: CASSVDRGNEKLFF

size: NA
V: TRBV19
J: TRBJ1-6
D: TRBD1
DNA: TGTGCCAGTAGCCGGGACAGTCAAGGATCACCCCTCCACTTT
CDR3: CASSRDSQGSPLHF

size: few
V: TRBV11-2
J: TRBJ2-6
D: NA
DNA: TGTGCCAGCAGCTCCCTGGGGGGTACGACTGGGGCCAACGTCCTGACTTTC
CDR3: CASSSLGGTTGANVLTF

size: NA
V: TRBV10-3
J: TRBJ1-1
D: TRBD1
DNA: TGTGCCATCAGCTGGACAGGGGGCGCGGATGAAGCTTTCTTT
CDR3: CAISWTGGADEAFF

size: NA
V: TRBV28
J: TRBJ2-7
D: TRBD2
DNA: TGTGCCAGCGGGGGGGGACTAGGTGGATACGAGCAGTACTTC
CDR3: CASGGGLGGYEQYF

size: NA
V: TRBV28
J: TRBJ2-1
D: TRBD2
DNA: TGTGCCAGCAGTTTGGGGGCTAGCGGGCCCCCTGAGCAGTTCTTC
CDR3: CASSLGASGPPEQFF

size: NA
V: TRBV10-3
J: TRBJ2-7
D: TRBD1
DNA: TGTGCCATCAGTGAGTCGGATTGGACAGGCATCTACGAGCAGTACTTC
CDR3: CAISESDWTGIYEQYF

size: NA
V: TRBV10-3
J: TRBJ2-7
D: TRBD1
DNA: TGTGCCATCAGTGAGTCAGGACAGGGAGGATACGAGCAGTACTTC
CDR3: CAISESGQGGYEQYF

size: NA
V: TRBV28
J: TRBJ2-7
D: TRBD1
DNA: TGTGCCAGCAGTCTTCTCCCGGACAGGGGAAGGGAGCAGTACTTC
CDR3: CASSLLPDRGREQYF

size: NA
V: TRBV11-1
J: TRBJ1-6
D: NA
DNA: TGTGCCAGCAGCCCCGGGAGCTCCTATAATTCACCCCTCCACTTT
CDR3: CASSPGSSYNSPLHF

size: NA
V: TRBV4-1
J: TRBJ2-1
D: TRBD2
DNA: TGCGCCAGCAGCCAAGATGGCGAGGGACTAGCGGGACTATTTGAGCAGTTCTTC
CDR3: CASSQDGEGLAGLFEQFF

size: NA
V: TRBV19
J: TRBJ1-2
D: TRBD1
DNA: TGTGCCAGTCGCCTGACAGGGAACTATGGCTACACCTTC
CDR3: CASRLTGNYGYTF

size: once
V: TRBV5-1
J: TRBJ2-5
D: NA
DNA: TGCGCCAGCAGCTTGGGAGGTCAGGGAGAGACCCAGTACTTC
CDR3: CASSLGGQGETQYF

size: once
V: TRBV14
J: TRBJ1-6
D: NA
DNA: TGTGCCAGCTCCAACTATAATTCACCCCTCCACTTT
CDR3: CASSNYNSPLHF

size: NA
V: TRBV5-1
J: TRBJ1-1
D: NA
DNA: TGCGCCAGCAGCTCGACAGCAACTTTGAACACTGAAGCTTTCTTT
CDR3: CASSSTATLNTEAFF